This T cell receptor beta chain came from a study of cytomegalovirus exposure and HLA in healthy donors. The PCR ran on 60 Vbeta and 13 Jbeta primers. Per the study methods: Roughly 11 million of the approximately 80 million unique TCR beta chains counted in a later analysis were shared. Measured with immunoSEQ multiplex PCR; TCRdb has only the in-frame clones, and not every one. That table supplies the V and J calls and clone size; D and trimming were determined from the DNA. The repertoire holds roughly 160,000 clones, 85% seen once, with 1% in the top ten. V trimming: 5 bases; J trimming: 2 bases; junction bases outside the gene matches: 6. The CDR3 consists of 14 residues. The germline V gene encodes CDR1 MNHEY and CDR2 SVGAGI.

The sample consisted of PBMCs. The rearrangement links TRBV6-5 to TRBJ2-7; 7 bases map to TRBD1. This clonotype originated in a boy aged 2 to 10 in good health and CMV-seronegative. The CDR3 loop is CASSQDRFAYEQYF. For the CDR3, the DNA is TGTGCCAGCAGTCAGGACAGGTTCGCCTACGAGCAGTACTTC.